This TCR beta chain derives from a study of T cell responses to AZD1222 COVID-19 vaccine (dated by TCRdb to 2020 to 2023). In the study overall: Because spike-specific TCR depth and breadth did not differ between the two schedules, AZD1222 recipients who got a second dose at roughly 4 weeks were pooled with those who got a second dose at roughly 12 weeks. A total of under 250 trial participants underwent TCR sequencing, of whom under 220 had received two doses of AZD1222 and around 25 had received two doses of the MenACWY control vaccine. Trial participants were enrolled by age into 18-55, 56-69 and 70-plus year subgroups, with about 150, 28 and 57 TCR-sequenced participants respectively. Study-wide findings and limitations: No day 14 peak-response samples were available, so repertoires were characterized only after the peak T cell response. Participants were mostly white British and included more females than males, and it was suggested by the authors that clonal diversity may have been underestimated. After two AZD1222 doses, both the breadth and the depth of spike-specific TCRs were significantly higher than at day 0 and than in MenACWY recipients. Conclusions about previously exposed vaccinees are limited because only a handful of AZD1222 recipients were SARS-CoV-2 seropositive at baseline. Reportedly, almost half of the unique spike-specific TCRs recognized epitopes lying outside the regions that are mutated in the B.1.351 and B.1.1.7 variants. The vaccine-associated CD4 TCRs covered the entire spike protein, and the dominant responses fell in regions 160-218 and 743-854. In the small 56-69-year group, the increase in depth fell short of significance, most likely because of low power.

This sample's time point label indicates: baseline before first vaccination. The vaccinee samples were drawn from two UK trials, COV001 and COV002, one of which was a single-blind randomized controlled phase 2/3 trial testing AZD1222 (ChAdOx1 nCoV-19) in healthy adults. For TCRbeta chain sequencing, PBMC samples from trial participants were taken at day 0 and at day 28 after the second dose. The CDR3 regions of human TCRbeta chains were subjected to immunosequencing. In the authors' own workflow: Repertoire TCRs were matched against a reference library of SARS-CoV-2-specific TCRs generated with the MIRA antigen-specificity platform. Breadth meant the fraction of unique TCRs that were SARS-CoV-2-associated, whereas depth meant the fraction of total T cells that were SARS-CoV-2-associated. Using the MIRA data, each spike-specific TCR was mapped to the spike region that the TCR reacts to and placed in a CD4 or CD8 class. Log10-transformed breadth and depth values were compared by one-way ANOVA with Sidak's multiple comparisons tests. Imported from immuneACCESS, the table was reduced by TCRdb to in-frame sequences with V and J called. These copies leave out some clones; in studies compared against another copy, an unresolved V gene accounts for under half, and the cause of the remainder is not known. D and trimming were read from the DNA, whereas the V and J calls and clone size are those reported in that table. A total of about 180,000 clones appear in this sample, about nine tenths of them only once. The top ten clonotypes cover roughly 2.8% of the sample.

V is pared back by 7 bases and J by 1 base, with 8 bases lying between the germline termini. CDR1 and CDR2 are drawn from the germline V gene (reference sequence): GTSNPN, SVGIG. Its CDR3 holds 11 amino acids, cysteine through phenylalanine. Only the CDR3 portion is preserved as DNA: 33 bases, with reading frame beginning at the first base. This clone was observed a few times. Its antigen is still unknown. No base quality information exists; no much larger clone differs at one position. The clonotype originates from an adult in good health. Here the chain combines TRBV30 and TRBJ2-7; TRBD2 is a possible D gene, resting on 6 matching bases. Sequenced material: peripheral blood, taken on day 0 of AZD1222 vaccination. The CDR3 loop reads CASRGSYEQYF. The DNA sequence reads TGTGCCTCTCGGGGGTCCTACGAGCAGTACTTC.